These 16 T cell receptor beta chains were sequenced from one sample in a study of T cells after yellow fever vaccination. TCRdb reanalysed the 5' RACE reads using MiXCR and keeps one entry per CDR3 protein. This sample carries approximately 550,000 distinct CDR3 sequences, about a fifth of them seen once, and the ten largest clones take over 11%. Specimen: PBMCs, collected 15 days after the yellow fever booster vaccination. These receptors were taken from a man aged 30 to 39 who received the YFV17D yellow fever vaccine.

This clonotype was counted a few times. J is TRBJ2-1 and V is TRBV20-1; 7 bases map to TRBD2. The CDR3 covers 14 residues. The V gene's germline CDR1 is DFQATT and CDR2 SNEGSKA (reference sequence). V gave up 1 base and J gave up 6 bases; unmatched junction bases: 6. CDR3 residues: CSARVRGRANEQFF. The CDR3, as DNA: TGCAGTGCTAGAGTTCGGGGGAGGGCCAATGAGCAGTTCTTC.

This clonotype came up a few times. The chain joins TRBV6-1 to TRBJ2-3; the match to TRBD1 covers 10 bases. From germline, CDR1 is MNHNS and CDR2 SASEGT. The V segment lost 8 bases and the J segment 3 bases; nucleotides outside the gene matches: 14. The CDR3 extends over 17 amino acids. The chain's CDR3 is CASLGQGTNLGTDTQYF. CDR3 DNA sequence: TGTGCCAGCCTGGGACAGGGGACTAATCTGGGGACAGATACGCAGTATTTT.

This clonotype was counted between two and nine times. The gene calls are TRBV3-1 and TRBJ2-6; possibly TRBD2 for D (5 bases). Per germline, CDR1 LGHDT and CDR2 YNNKEL (reference sequence). The CDR3 length is 15 residues. V lost 5 bases and J lost 4, with 12 bases in between. Here the CDR3 DNA reads TGTGCCAGCAGCTCGGGGAGAGCGGGGGCCAACGTCCTGACTTTC. Its protein is CASSSGRAGANVLTF. The whole variable domain, remainder taken from reference TRBV3-1 and TRBJ2-6, is DTAVSQTPKYLVTQMGNDKSIKCEQNLGHDTMYWYKQDSKKFLKIMFSYNNKELIINETVPNRFSPKSPDKAHLNLHINSLELGDSAVYFCASSSGRAGANVLTFGAGSRLTVL.

This clonotype was counted a few times. V and J are TRBV30 and TRBJ2-6; D call uncertain. CDR1 and CDR2 (germline): GTSNPN, SVGIG (reference sequence). The CDR3 sequence is 17 residues long. Trimming took off 3 bases at V and 2 bases at J, with 17 bases between the two ends. The CDR3 nucleotides read TGTGCCTGGAGGAAGGCAAAGGACGGAGCTGGGGCCAACGTCCTGACTTTC. Translation gives CAWRKAKDGAGANVLTF.

This clonotype has just a few counts. This chain joins TRBV12-3 or TRBV12-4 and TRBJ2-6; D gene unclear. Trimming cost V 3 bases and J 2 bases, with 5 bases left between them. CDR3 size: 14 residues. Here the CDR3 reads CASSFTAGANVLTF. CDR3 nucleotides: TGTGCCAGCAGTTTTACTGCTGGGGCCAACGTCCTGACTTTC.

This clonotype has just a few counts. This chain joins TRBV18 and TRBJ2-7; 8 positions match TRBD2. There are 13 residues in the CDR3. Germline V CDR1 and CDR2: KGHSH, LQKENI. V shed 3 bases, J shed 6 bases, and the junction held 4 bases outside the gene matches. CDR3 region: CASSPGGDLEQYF. CDR3 DNA sequence: TGTGCCAGCTCACCCGGGGGGGACCTCGAGCAGTACTTC.

V is TRBV13 and J is TRBJ2-2; 7 bases line up with TRBD2. Germline CDR1 reads PRHDT; CDR2 reads FYEKMQ (reference sequence). The CDR3 covers 15 residues. The V gene end was trimmed by 5 bases and the J gene end by 6 bases; junction bases not matched to a gene: 9. The chain's CDR3 is CASSNGLERSGELFF. CDR3 nucleotides: TGTGCCAGCAGCAACGGACTAGAACGGTCCGGGGAGCTGTTTTTT.

This clonotype has only a few counts. The chain uses TRBV20-1 and TRBJ2-3; TRBD2 agrees at 9 bases. The junction had 15 bases not matched to a gene; V was cut back by 6 bases and J by 5 bases. Germline assignment: CDR1 DFQATT and CDR2 SNEGSKA (reference sequence). The length of the CDR3 is 16 residues. CDR3: CSARPMAGGPRDTQYF. The CDR3 nucleotides read TGCAGTGCCCGCCCTATGGCGGGAGGGCCAAGAGATACGCAGTATTTT.

The chain joins TRBV10-3 to TRBJ2-3, with TRBD1 identical over 9 bases. The CDR3 is made up of 14 amino acids. Germline V gene data show CDR1 as ENHRY and CDR2 as SYGVKD. V lost 3 bases, J lost 6 bases, and 4 bases stayed unmatched. The CDR3 is CAISDRQGEDTQYF. DNA for the CDR3: TGTGCCATCAGTGATAGACAGGGGGAGGATACGCAGTATTTT.

The rearrangement joins TRBV29-1 to TRBJ1-2, with a weak D call TRBD1 (6 bases). Per the germline V gene, CDR1 is SQVTM and CDR2 is ANQGSEA. The CDR3 runs 13 residues. The V end was cut by 6 bases, the J end by 5 bases, with 16 bases between. The CDR3 protein is CSVEGQGRYGYTF. CDR3 in DNA: TGCAGCGTCGAGGGGCAGGGGCGGTATGGCTACACCTTC.

This clonotype was counted once. The chain uses TRBV3-1 and TRBJ2-3; 10 bases map to TRBD2. V lost 0 bases, J lost 10 bases, and 7 bases stayed unmatched. The CDR3 has 15 amino acids. The germline gives CDR1 LGHDT, CDR2 YNNKEL (reference sequence). CDR3 sequence (DNA): TGTGCCAGCAGCCAAGATCTAAGCGGGAGGGCTGCGCAGTATTTT. Translated, it gives CASSQDLSGRAAQYF.

The rearrangement links TRBV29-1 to TRBJ2-4; 11 bases line up with TRBD1. Germline-derived CDR1 and CDR2 are SQVTM and ANQGSEA. The CDR3 runs to 13 residues. Trimming at V came to 5 bases and at J to 10 bases, leaving 7 bases not matched to a gene. This CDR3 reads CSVRTGGPQIQYF. The CDR3 nucleotides are TGCAGCGTTCGGACAGGGGGCCCTCAAATTCAGTACTTC. The whole variable domain, remainder taken from reference TRBV29-1 and TRBJ2-4, is SAVISQKPSRDICQRGTSLTIQCQVDSQVTMMFWYRQQPGQSLTLIATANQGSEATYESGFVIDKFPISRPNLTFSTLTVSNMSPEDSSIYLCSVRTGGPQIQYFGAGTRLSVL.

This clonotype was counted only a few times. This chain connects TRBV7-2 to TRBJ1-2; 7 nucleotides match TRBD1. The germline V gene has CDR1 SGHTA and CDR2 FQGNSA. Trimming at V came to 4 bases and at J to 7 bases, leaving 6 bases not matched to a gene. The CDR3 is made up of 13 amino acids. The CDR3 nucleotides read TGTGCCAGCAGCTCGACAGGGCGGAGTGGCTACACCTTC. Translated, it gives CASSSTGRSGYTF.

This clonotype appeared a few times. The J gene is TRBJ2-7, the V gene TRBV7-2; D is ambiguous. This CDR3 region has 13 residues. Germline V gene sequence: CDR1 SGHTA, CDR2 FQGNSA. V was cut by 3 bases and J by 4 bases, with 10 bases left in between. CDR3 nucleotides: TGTGCCAGCAGCTTGATGGTCGGGTACGAGCAGTACTTC. Translated, it gives CASSLMVGYEQYF. The complete variable domain, with remaining parts taken from reference TRBV7-2 and TRBJ2-7, reads GAGVSQSPSNKVTEKGKDVELRCDPISGHTALYWYRQSLGQGLEFLIYFQGNSAPDKSGLPSDRFSAERTGGSVSTLTIQRTQQEDSAVYLCASSLMVGYEQYFGPGTRLTVT.

This clonotype appeared a few times. J is TRBJ2-2 and V is TRBV27; TRBD1 aligns across 10 bases. After removal of 5 bases from V and 6 bases from J, the junction contained 6 bases not matched to a gene. The length of the CDR3 is 15 residues. CDR1 is MNHEY, CDR2 SMNVEV, per germline (reference sequence). CDR3 nucleotides: TGTGCCAGCAGTAAATCGGGACAGGGGTCCGGGGAGCTGTTTTTT. It yields the protein CASSKSGQGSGELFF.

The V call is TRBV30, the J call TRBJ2-5, with 9 nucleotides matching TRBD2. V gave up 0 bases and J gave up 6 bases; unmatched junction bases: 5. This CDR3 has 14 amino acids. The germline V gene has CDR1 GTSNPN and CDR2 SVGIG (reference sequence). CDR3 loop: CAWSVSGSGKTQYF. The CDR3 DNA reads as TGTGCCTGGAGTGTTAGCGGGAGCGGGAAGACCCAGTACTTC.